These 17 T cell receptor beta chains share one sample of origin, sequenced in a study of T-cell memory formation after mild COVID-19. Using its own MiXCR run on the 5' RACE reads, TCRdb lists one record per CDR3 protein. The table lists roughly 610,000 distinct CDR3 sequences, around 16% of them singletons. Specimen: PBMCs or a T cell subset sorted from them (not recorded which). These receptors were taken from an adult woman who had mild COVID-19 (a few samples of this study predate the infection). Cell type and time point are not known.

The genes are TRBV30 and TRBJ2-5; 7 nucleotides line up with TRBD2. V gave up 5 bases and J gave up 4 bases; unmatched junction bases: 7. Germline V CDR1 and CDR2: GTSNPN, SVGIG (reference sequence). This CDR3 spans 13 amino acids. CDR3 nucleotide sequence: TGTGCCTGGGGGGACTACTCTACAGAGACCCAGTACTTC. It codes for CAWGDYSTETQYF. Full variable domain (outside the CDR3, taken from reference TRBV30 and TRBJ2-5): SQTIHQWPATLVQPVGSPLSLECTVEGTSNPNLYWYRQAAGRGLQLLFYSVGIGQISSEVPQNLSASRPQDRQFILSSKKLLLSDSGFYLCAWGDYSTETQYFGPGTRLLVL.

This clonotype was observed a handful of times. This chain links TRBV5-6 with TRBJ1-1; a weak D match, TRBD1 (5 bases). Germline assignment: CDR1 SGHDT and CDR2 YYEEEE. Trimming removed 2 bases from V and 4 bases from J, with 12 bases in between. The CDR3 consists of 14 residues. CDR3 sequence (DNA): TGTGCCAGCAGCTTTACTGCGGGGGGCACTGAAGCTTTCTTT. Encoded protein: CASSFTAGGTEAFF.

The table lists this clonotype with a few counts. The chain is built from TRBV10-3 and TRBJ1-1; possible D gene TRBD1, 5 bases. V lost 0 bases and J 5 bases, leaving 13 bases between the germline ends. The CDR3 consists of 15 residues. CDR1 ENHRY and CDR2 SYGVKD come from the germline V gene. The CDR3 protein is CAISESLTGRTEAFF. In DNA, the CDR3 is TGTGCCATCAGTGAGTCGCTCACGGGGCGGACTGAAGCTTTCTTT.

The chain employs TRBV11-2 and TRBJ2-1, with a possible D match to TRBD2 (6 bases). Germline CDR1 and CDR2: SGHAT and FQNNGV. V was shortened by 5 bases and J by 4 bases, with 12 bases between the two germline ends. This CDR3 comprises 14 residues. The CDR3 sequence is CASSTLGGYNEQFF. The DNA for the CDR3 is TGTGCCAGCAGCACACTGGGGGGTTACAATGAGCAGTTCTTC.

V usage is TRBV5-6 and J usage is TRBJ2-1, with D perhaps matching TRBD2 (7 bases). The germline gives CDR1 SGHDT, CDR2 YYEEEE. V was trimmed by 3 bases and J by 5 bases, leaving 15 bases between them. This CDR3 contains 15 residues. For the CDR3, the DNA is TGTGCCAGCAGCTCCTATGGGGGGGCTGACAATGAGCAGTTCTTC. Its protein product is CASSSYGGADNEQFF.

In nucleotides, the CDR3 is TGTGCCAGCATCTTGTCGCCCGCGATGAACACCGGGGAGCTGTTTTTT. Translated: CASILSPAMNTGELFF. The chain has TRBV6-6 and TRBJ2-2, with D unclear. CDR1 is MNHNY, CDR2 SVGAGI, per germline (reference sequence). The length of the CDR3 is 16 residues. Trimming stripped 7 bases from V and 1 base from J, with 16 bases between.

This rearrangement joins TRBV25-1 to TRBJ2-1, with a weak D call TRBD1 (5 bases). Germline V lookup: CDR1 MGHDK, CDR2 SYGVNS. The CDR3 has 16 amino acids. V gave up 1 base and J gave up 0 bases, with 10 bases separating them. The CDR3 sequence: CASSELGVVSYNEQFF. CDR3 in DNA: TGTGCCAGCAGTGAATTAGGGGTGGTCTCCTACAATGAGCAGTTCTTC. Using reference TRBV25-1 and TRBJ2-1 for the parts outside the CDR3, the full variable domain is EADIYQTPRYLVIGTGKKITLECSQTMGHDKMYWYQQDPGMELHLIHYSYGVNSTEKGDLSSESTVSRIRTEHFPLTLESARPSHTSQYLCASSELGVVSYNEQFFGPGTRLTVL.

The gene calls are TRBV6-2 or TRBV6-3 and TRBJ2-1; no definite D call. CDR3 length equals 10 residues. The germline CDR1 and CDR2 sequences are MNHEY and SVGEGT. The CDR3 sequence is CVRRFHEQFF. The CDR3 DNA is TGTGTCAGACGATTCCATGAGCAGTTCTTC.

The rearrangement joins TRBV5-1 to TRBJ2-7; D not resolved. Germline lookup yields CDR1 SGHRS and CDR2 YFSETQ. The CDR3 loop spans 14 amino acids. V lost 5 bases and J lost 0, with 12 bases in between. The CDR3 reads CASRYVGHSYEQYF. The CDR3 DNA sequence: TGCGCCAGCAGATATGTGGGCCACTCCTACGAGCAGTACTTC.

The rearrangement joins TRBV4-1 to TRBJ2-2; D remains ambiguous. Germline V CDR1 and CDR2: MGHRA, YSYEKL. The CDR3 spans 14 residues. Trimming shortened V by 2 bases and J by 3 bases, and 7 bases separated the two germline ends. The CDR3 DNA reads TGCGCCAGCAGCCAAAAAACGGACACCGGGGAGCTGTTTTTT. Residues: CASSQKTDTGELFF.

This clonotype was observed a few times. The chain carries TRBV29-1 and TRBJ2-7, with TRBD2 identical over 9 bases. CDR1 and CDR2 from the germline V gene are SQVTM and ANQGSEA. The V segment lost 4 bases and the J segment 4 bases; nucleotides outside the gene matches: 5. This CDR3 has 13 amino acids. The CDR3 is CSVGLAGLYEQYF. The CDR3 DNA is TGCAGCGTTGGGCTAGCGGGATTATACGAGCAGTACTTC.

The rearrangement joins TRBV4-3 to TRBJ2-1, with D possibly called TRBD1 or TRBD2 (6 bases each). Looked up from germline, CDR1 is LGHNA and CDR2 is YSLEER. This CDR3 is built from 19 residues. V lost 0 bases and J 2 bases, leaving 20 bases between the germline ends. CDR3 in amino acids: CASSQEGGRGFVAYNEQFF. The DNA of the CDR3 is TGCGCCAGCAGCCAAGAAGGGGGGCGGGGTTTTGTGGCCTACAATGAGCAGTTCTTC.

This clonotype was recorded a few times. This chain links TRBV24-1 with TRBJ2-1; D perhaps matches TRBD2 (5 bases). The germline gives CDR1 KGHDR, CDR2 SFDVKD. The V gene lost 0 bases and the J gene lost 0 bases, with 14 bases spanning the gap. This CDR3 is built from 18 residues. CDR3 residues: CATSDLPTSAGSYNEQFF. DNA of the CDR3: TGTGCCACCAGTGATTTGCCTACTAGTGCCGGCTCCTACAATGAGCAGTTCTTC.

This clonotype was seen at least ten times. V usage is TRBV4-1 and J usage is TRBJ1-2, with unresolved D. Germline V gene lookup returns CDR1 MGHRA and CDR2 YSYEKL. CDR3 size: 12 residues. The germline V and J ends were trimmed by 0 bases and 5 bases, with 4 bases remaining between them. The CDR3 nucleotides read TGCGCCAGCAGCCAAGACGGTTATGGCTACACCTTC. Its protein is CASSQDGYGYTF.

This clonotype has more than one count but fewer than ten. The CDR3 DNA is TGTGCCAGCACCCTGAGTCCGGCGGGGGGGCCCCCAGATACGCAGTATTTT. Residues: CASTLSPAGGPPDTQYF. V gene TRBV12-3 or TRBV12-4 combines with J gene TRBJ2-3, with TRBD2 matching over 9 bases. The V segment lost 7 bases and the J segment 4 bases; nucleotides outside the gene matches: 15. The CDR3 covers 17 residues.

This clonotype was found a few times. The chain carries TRBV27 and TRBJ2-3, with 7 bases lining up with TRBD2. With 8 bases clipped from V and 6 bases from J, the junction kept 5 bases outside the gene matches. This CDR3 contains 12 residues. The germline V gene has CDR1 MNHEY and CDR2 SMNVEV (reference sequence). CDR3 DNA sequence: TGTGCCAGCCGGGGAGGGCGGGATACGCAGTATTTT. It codes for CASRGGRDTQYF.

This clonotype was observed a handful of times. The chain carries TRBV7-2 and TRBJ2-1, with D possibly being TRBD1 (5 bases). V was clipped by 1 base and J by 9 bases, with 13 bases between them. The CDR3 extends over 14 amino acids. Germline CDR1 and CDR2: SGHTA and FQGNSA. Here the CDR3 reads CASSLGAGRTEQFF. CDR3 nucleotide sequence: TGTGCCAGCAGCTTAGGTGCAGGGCGCACTGAGCAGTTCTTC.